The next 32 T cell receptor beta chains were all read from a single sample in a study of shared clonotypes between healthy human individuals. Profiled with immunoSEQ multiplex PCR; TCRdb holds only in-frame clones, not every one. This table has 1.6 million or so clones, roughly 95% appearing once. The specimen was naive CD4+ T cells sorted from blood. Subset defined: CD45RA+ positively selected. The source of these receptors is a man aged 25-45 years in good health.

A remark on this clone: A read error may explain this, as a much larger clone is one base away. Other DNA sequences in the same sample also yield this CDR3. This chain connects TRBV6-4 to TRBJ2-3; 12 bases fit TRBD1. Germline V gives CDR1 MRHNA, CDR2 SNTAGT. The CDR3 contains 15 residues. V shed 3 bases and J 4 bases; nucleotides not matched to a gene: 2. CDR3 in DNA: TGTGCCAGCAGTGAGGGGACAGGGGGCGCAGATACGCAGTATTTT. Its protein product is CASSEGTGGADTQYF.

This rearrangement joins TRBV5-4 to TRBJ2-1; D might be TRBD1 or TRBD2, each matching 5 bases. The CDR3 is 16 residues long. The germline V gene encodes CDR1 SGHNT and CDR2 YYREEE (reference sequence). V lost 0 bases to trimming and J lost 7 bases, with 17 bases between them. The CDR3 region is CASSLGSSSGANEQFF. CDR3 bases: TGTGCCAGCAGCTTGGGGTCGTCTTCCGGGGCGAATGAGCAGTTCTTC.

CDR3 in amino acids: CASSSPEWSGGSEQYF. DNA for the CDR3: TGTGCCAGCAGTTCCCCGGAGTGGAGCGGGGGATCCGAGCAGTACTTC. This chain uses TRBV28 with TRBJ2-7; 8 bases fit TRBD2. The V and J ends lost 4 bases and 6 bases, in that order; junction bases with no gene match: 14. This CDR3 has 16 amino acids. Germline V CDR1 and CDR2: MDHEN, SYDVKM. The complete variable domain, with remaining parts taken from reference TRBV28 and TRBJ2-7, reads DVKVTQSSRYLVKRTGEKVFLECVQDMDHENMFWYRQDPGLGLRLIYFSYDVKMKEKGDIPEGYSVSREKKERFSLILESASTNQTSMYLCASSSPEWSGGSEQYFGPGTRLTVT.

The chain links TRBV7-2 to TRBJ2-2, with D uncertain. Trimming cost V 5 bases and J 5 bases, with 6 bases left between them. The CDR3 consists of 12 residues. Germline V gives CDR1 SGHTA, CDR2 FQGNSA. The CDR3 nucleotides read TGTGCCAGCAGCCCTATTACCGGGGAGCTGTTTTTT. This sequence encodes CASSPITGELFF.

The chain couples TRBV15 to TRBJ2-7, with 9 bases lining up with TRBD2. CDR1 LNHNV and CDR2 YYDKDF come from the germline V gene (reference sequence). Unmatched junction bases numbered 12, after V lost 9 bases and J lost 3 bases. The CDR3 sequence is 15 residues long. DNA of the CDR3: TGTGCCACTACCCTCGGGGGCGGGAGGGTCTACGAGCAGTACTTC. Translation gives CATTLGGGRVYEQYF. The complete variable domain, with remaining parts taken from reference TRBV15 and TRBJ2-7, reads DAMVIQNPRYQVTQFGKPVTLSCSQTLNHNVMYWYQQKSSQAPKLLFHYYDKDFNNEADTPDNFQSRRPNTSFCFLDIRSPGLGDTAMYLCATTLGGGRVYEQYFGPGTRLTVT.

This chain uses TRBV30 with TRBJ1-2; tentative D call: TRBD1 (5 bases). Looked up from germline, CDR1 is GTSNPN and CDR2 is SVGIG (reference sequence). This CDR3 is 15 amino acids long. Trimming stripped 5 bases from V and 3 bases from J, with 19 bases between. The CDR3 loop reads CAWEAGAGTYYGYTF. Here the CDR3 DNA reads TGTGCCTGGGAAGCTGGGGCAGGGACTTACTATGGCTACACCTTC.

This chain joins TRBV19 and TRBJ1-2; 8 nucleotides match TRBD1. The V segment lost 8 bases and the J segment 1 base; nucleotides outside the gene matches: 12. Germline V gene sequence: CDR1 LNHDA, CDR2 SQIVND (reference sequence). This CDR3 spans 16 amino acids. The CDR3 region is CASQDRADPSNYGYTF. The CDR3 region has the DNA TGTGCCAGTCAGGACAGGGCGGATCCGAGTAACTATGGCTACACCTTC.

The chain couples TRBV6-1 to TRBJ2-7; no reliable D call. Germline CDR1 and CDR2: MNHNS and SASEGT. Trimming took 5 bases from V and 2 from J, leaving 13 bases between them. The length of the CDR3 is 14 residues. The CDR3 region has the DNA TGTGCCAGCAGTACGCAGGTGGGAACCTACGAGCAGTACTTC. Its translation is CASSTQVGTYEQYF.

The chain employs TRBV7-2 and TRBJ1-3, with TRBD1 matching 7 bases. Trimming cost V 5 bases and J 2 bases; bases outside gene matches: 3. The CDR3 consists of 14 residues. Germline V gene data show CDR1 as SGHTA and CDR2 as FQGNSA. The CDR3 protein is CASSPGTAGNTIYF. For the CDR3, the DNA is TGTGCCAGCAGCCCTGGGACAGCTGGAAACACCATATATTTT.

This clone has a single count. The chain is built from TRBV5-1 and TRBJ2-2; 7 nucleotides align to TRBD1. The CDR3 totals 17 residues. V lost 4 bases and J lost 6; bases outside the gene matches: 15. CDR1 and CDR2 from the germline V gene are SGHRS and YFSETQ. Written as DNA, the CDR3 is TGCGCCAGCAGCCTAGTACTGACAGGGATCAGGGCCGGGGAGCTGTTTTTT. It encodes CASSLVLTGIRAGELFF.

This clone was observed once. The rearrangement uses TRBV7-9 and TRBJ2-1, with 9 positions matching TRBD2. The germline V gene has CDR1 SEHNR and CDR2 FQNEAQ (reference sequence). CDR3 length equals 15 residues. The ends lost 5 bases at V and 6 bases at J; junction bases unmatched: 8. The CDR3 reads CASSPGTSLSNEQFF. The CDR3, as DNA: TGTGCCAGCAGCCCAGGGACTAGCCTGTCCAATGAGCAGTTCTTC.

The rearrangement uses TRBV5-1 and TRBJ1-4, with a possible D match to TRBD1 (5 bases). Germline CDR1 and CDR2: SGHRS and YFSETQ. The CDR3 covers 14 residues. V lost 0 bases and J lost 5, with 8 bases in between. CDR3: CASSLGGDNEKLFF. CDR3 DNA sequence: TGCGCCAGCAGCTTGGGCGGGGACAATGAAAAACTGTTTTTT.

J is TRBJ2-1 and V is TRBV5-1; D possibly matches TRBD1 or TRBD2 (6 bases each). Germline CDR1 is SGHRS and CDR2 is YFSETQ. This CDR3 is 16 amino acids long. The ends were cut back, 1 base at V and 12 bases at J, with 23 bases in the middle. The chain's CDR3 is CASSLNPGEQGGMQFF. CDR3 bases: TGCGCCAGCAGCTTGAATCCCGGGGAACAGGGCGGGATGCAGTTCTTC.

The V and J genes are TRBV30 and TRBJ1-2; 8 bases fit TRBD1. Germline V gives CDR1 GTSNPN, CDR2 SVGIG (reference sequence). The CDR3 has 12 residues. The CDR3 DNA is TGTGCACACAGGGGGGCTCGCTATGGCTACACCTTC. The encoded protein is CAHRGARYGYTF.

This chain joins TRBV2 and TRBJ1-5; D not certain. The V gene lost 0 bases and the J gene lost 5 bases, with 5 bases spanning the gap. From germline, CDR1 is SNHLY and CDR2 FYNNEI. The CDR3 sequence is 13 residues long. CDR3 DNA: TGTGCCAGCAGTGAAGCAGTTTATCAGCCCCAGCATTTT. Residues: CASSEAVYQPQHF.

The chain employs TRBV4-3 and TRBJ1-4; tentative D call: TRBD1 (5 bases). Per the germline V gene, CDR1 is LGHNA and CDR2 is YSLEER. V lost 1 base, J lost 0 bases, and 9 bases lay in between. The CDR3 consists of 16 residues. This chain's CDR3 is CASSQGGTSTNEKLFF. The CDR3 DNA reads as TGCGCCAGCAGCCAAGGGGGGACCTCAACTAATGAAAAACTGTTTTTT.

The CDR3 here is CASSTIQGGSDGYTF. DNA for the CDR3: TGCGCCAGCAGCACAATACAGGGTGGCTCGGATGGCTACACCTTC. The chain uses TRBV5-1 and TRBJ1-2; D is possibly TRBD1 (6 bases). The CDR3 is 15 residues long. Per germline, CDR1 SGHRS and CDR2 YFSETQ. V was shortened by 4 bases and J by 6 bases, with 19 bases between the two germline ends.

The chain links TRBV27 to TRBJ1-2; perhaps TRBD1 as D (5 bases). From germline, CDR1 is MNHEY and CDR2 SMNVEV (reference sequence). CDR3 length: 18 amino acids. V lost 5 bases, J lost 4 bases, and 26 bases lay in between. The CDR3 spells CASSTLGGGSKLAYGYTF. The CDR3 DNA sequence: TGTGCCAGCAGTACCCTCGGGGGAGGGTCCAAGTTAGCCTATGGCTACACCTTC.

The genes are TRBV7-2 and TRBJ2-1, with D unclear. V was clipped by 0 bases and J by 0 bases, with 9 bases between them. CDR3 length: 16 amino acids. From germline, CDR1 is SGHTA and CDR2 FQGNSA. As DNA, the CDR3 is TGTGCCAGCAGCTTAGCTCAAGGACGCTCCTACAATGAGCAGTTCTTC. This gives the protein CASSLAQGRSYNEQFF. The full variable domain, rest sourced from reference TRBV7-2 and TRBJ2-1, is GAGVSQSPSNKVTEKGKDVELRCDPISGHTALYWYRQSLGQGLEFLIYFQGNSAPDKSGLPSDRFSAERTGGSVSTLTIQRTQQEDSAVYLCASSLAQGRSYNEQFFGPGTRLTVL.

A note on this clone: Other DNA sequences in the sample encode the same CDR3. CDR3 in DNA: TGTGCCAGCTCACCACGTCCGAACACCGGGGAGCTGTTTTTT. Amino acids: CASSPRPNTGELFF. This chain joins TRBV18 and TRBJ2-2; no reliable D call. The CDR3 has 14 residues. In germline, CDR1 is KGHSH, CDR2 LQKENI. V lost 1 base and J lost 0, with 3 bases in between.

The CDR3 DNA sequence: TGTGCCATCAGGGATCGACAGGGGCCTACCTACGAGCAGTACTTC. Residues: CAIRDRQGPTYEQYF. The rearrangement uses TRBV10-3 and TRBJ2-7, with 8 bases that match TRBD1. Germline values: CDR1 ENHRY, CDR2 SYGVKD. J was trimmed by 2 bases and V by 6 bases; bases with no gene match: 9. This CDR3 spans 15 amino acids.

V and J are TRBV6-5 and TRBJ1-2, with 7 bases fitting TRBD1. The CDR3 consists of 13 residues. Germline V gene lookup returns CDR1 MNHEY and CDR2 SVGAGI. With 8 bases clipped from V and 9 bases from J, the junction kept 12 bases outside the gene matches. CDR3 DNA: TGTGCCAGCTCTCTCGACAGGGCCGGTCGCTACACCTTC. Protein product: CASSLDRAGRYTF.

The genes are TRBV9 and TRBJ1-1; the D is unclear. Trimming pared 3 bases from V and 0 bases from J, leaving 9 bases between. Germline V lookup: CDR1 SGDLS, CDR2 YYNGEE. CDR3 length equals 14 residues. In nucleotides, the CDR3 is TGTGCCAGCAGCGCTACCGTTATGAACACTGAAGCTTTCTTT. It is translated as CASSATVMNTEAFF.

This chain uses TRBV7-2 with TRBJ2-1, with 7 bases that match TRBD2. The CDR3 covers 19 residues. V dropped 5 bases and J dropped 7; count of bases not matched to a gene: 23. CDR1 SGHTA and CDR2 FQGNSA come from the germline V gene. The CDR3 DNA sequence: TGTGCCAGCAGCGTAAGGGGACTAATTTCTTCGGATTTTAAAAATGAGCAGTTCTTC. Amino acids: CASSVRGLISSDFKNEQFF. The variable domain in full, with the rest retrieved from reference TRBV7-2 and TRBJ2-1, is GAGVSQSPSNKVTEKGKDVELRCDPISGHTALYWYRQSLGQGLEFLIYFQGNSAPDKSGLPSDRFSAERTGGSVSTLTIQRTQQEDSAVYLCASSVRGLISSDFKNEQFFGPGTRLTVL.

J is TRBJ2-1 and V is TRBV25-1; no clear D gene. The CDR3 is 11 residues long. The V end was cut by 8 bases, the J end by 15 bases, with 17 bases between. Germline V CDR1 and CDR2: MGHDK, SYGVNS. CDR3: CASRHTRRGFF. DNA of the CDR3: TGTGCCAGCCGTCACACGAGACGAGGGTTCTTC.

This chain connects TRBV7-8 to TRBJ2-5, with 9 bases that match TRBD2. With V trimmed by 5 bases and J by 5 bases, 12 bases remained unmatched. CDR1 is SGHVS and CDR2 is FQNEAQ in the germline V gene. There are 16 residues in the CDR3. CDR3 coding DNA: TGTGCCAGCAGCCGCCGACTAGCGGACGCGGCGGAGACCCAGTACTTC. Translating it yields CASSRRLADAAETQYF.

The chain has TRBV5-1 and TRBJ2-2; 7 nucleotides match TRBD1. This CDR3 has 17 residues. V was clipped by 4 bases and J by 5 bases; unmatched bases: 14. The germline gives CDR1 SGHRS, CDR2 YFSETQ. The chain's CDR3 is CASSNRGQPAGTGELFF. The CDR3 DNA sequence: TGCGCCAGCAGCAACCGGGGACAGCCTGCAGGGACCGGGGAGCTGTTTTTT.

In DNA form, the CDR3 reads TGTGCCAGCTCACCGAAAACTAGCGGGAGCGCCTACGAGCAGTACTTC. Protein sequence: CASSPKTSGSAYEQYF. The chain employs TRBV18 and TRBJ2-7, with 11 nucleotides matching TRBD2. Losses at the gene ends were 3 bases for V and 2 bases for J; bases not matched to a gene: 6. The CDR3 extends over 16 amino acids. The germline V gene has CDR1 KGHSH and CDR2 LQKENI.

Concerning this clone: In the same sample, other DNA sequences code for this CDR3. The CDR3 DNA follows: TGTGCCAGCAGGCAGGGATCTGGAAACACCATATATTTT. Translating it yields CASRQGSGNTIYF. The V call is TRBV2, the J call TRBJ1-3, with D possibly being TRBD1 (5 bases). V was pared by 6 bases and J by 1 base, with 7 bases between. Germline CDR1 is SNHLY and CDR2 is FYNNEI. The CDR3 covers 13 residues.

The chain combines TRBV7-9 with TRBJ2-1, with 9 nucleotides matching TRBD2. CDR1 and CDR2 (germline): SEHNR, FQNEAQ (reference sequence). CDR3 length equals 16 residues. J was trimmed by 4 bases and V by 3 bases; bases with no gene match: 7. In nucleotides, the CDR3 is TGTGCCAGCAGCTTTTCTGGCGGGAGGGGATACAATGAGCAGTTCTTC. Its protein is CASSFSGGRGYNEQFF.

The chain uses TRBV12-2 and TRBJ2-1; TRBD2, as called in the table, went unchecked against the DNA. TRBV12-2 counts as a pseudogene. The length of the CDR3 is 15 residues. The CDR3 spells CASRPRDHSYNEQFF. The DNA of the CDR3 is TGTGCAAGTCGGCCCCGGGATCACAGCTACAATGAGCAGTTCTTC.

This clone was detected once. This chain connects TRBV5-1 to TRBJ2-5; D is unresolved. The CDR3 loop spans 12 amino acids. V was cut by 1 base and J by 5 bases, with 6 bases left in between. Per the germline V gene, CDR1 is SGHRS and CDR2 is YFSETQ. The CDR3 region has the DNA TGCGCCAGCAGCTTGTATTTTGAGACCCAGTACTTC. It translates to CASSLYFETQYF.